This record covers a single T cell receptor (beta chain). Its antigen is not known. From germline, CDR1 is SGHTA and CDR2 FQGNSA. This CDR3 is 14 amino acids long. With 3 bases removed from V and 5 bases from J, the gap between germline ends came to 10 bases. This sample is drawn from a study of response to subunit inactivated influenza vaccine. Study-level findings and limits: There was a suggestion from the authors that each seasonal influenza vaccination recruits few new T cells.

In TCRdb, the RT-PCR reads were re-called with MiXCR into one record per CDR3 protein. This sample has about 310,000 distinct CDR3 sequences, with just over 20% found just once. This specimen was PBMCs from blood, taken 21 months after vaccination. The source is a man between 50 and 75 years old who received an inactivated influenza vaccine. The chain couples TRBV7-2 to TRBJ1-4; D may be TRBD1 (6 bases). The CDR3 loop reads CASSLDGGNEKLFF. DNA for the CDR3: TGTGCCAGCAGCTTGGACGGGGGCAATGAAAAACTGTTTTTT.